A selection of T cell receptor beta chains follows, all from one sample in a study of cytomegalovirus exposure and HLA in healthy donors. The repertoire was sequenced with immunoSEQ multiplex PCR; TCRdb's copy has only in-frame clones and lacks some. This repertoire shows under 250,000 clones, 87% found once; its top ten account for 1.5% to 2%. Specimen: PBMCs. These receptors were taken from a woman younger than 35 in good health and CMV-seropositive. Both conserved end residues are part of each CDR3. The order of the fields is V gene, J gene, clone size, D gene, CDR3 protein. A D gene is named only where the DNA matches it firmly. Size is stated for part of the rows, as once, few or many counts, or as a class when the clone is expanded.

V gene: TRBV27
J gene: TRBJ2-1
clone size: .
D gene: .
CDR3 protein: CASSFGGLLNEQFF

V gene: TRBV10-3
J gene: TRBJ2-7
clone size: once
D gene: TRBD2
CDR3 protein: CAISTSTGLSSYEQYF

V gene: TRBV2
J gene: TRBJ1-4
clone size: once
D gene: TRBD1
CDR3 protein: CASSPQGVREKLFF

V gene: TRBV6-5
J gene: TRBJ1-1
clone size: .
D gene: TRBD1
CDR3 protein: CASSPQTGAEAFF

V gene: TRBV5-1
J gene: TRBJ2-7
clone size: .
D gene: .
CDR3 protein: CASSWTQGAGEQYF

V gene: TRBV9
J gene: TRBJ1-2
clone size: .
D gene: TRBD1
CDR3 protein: CASSAKPGQALYGYTF

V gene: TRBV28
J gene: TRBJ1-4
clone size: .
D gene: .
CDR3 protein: CASSFGLGDEKLFF

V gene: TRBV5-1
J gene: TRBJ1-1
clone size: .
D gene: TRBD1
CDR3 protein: CASSFGWDRPNTEAFF

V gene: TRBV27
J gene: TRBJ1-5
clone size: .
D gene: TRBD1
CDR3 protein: CASSAGQESNQPQHF

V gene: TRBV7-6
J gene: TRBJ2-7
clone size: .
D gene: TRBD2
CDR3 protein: CASSFELAGGYEQYF

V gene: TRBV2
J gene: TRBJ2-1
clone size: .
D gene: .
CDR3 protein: CASRIRSEVWEQFF

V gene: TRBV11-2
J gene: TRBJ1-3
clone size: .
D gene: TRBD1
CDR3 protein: CASSQGQGGGNTIYF

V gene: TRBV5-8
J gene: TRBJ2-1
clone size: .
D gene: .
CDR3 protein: CASSFPARGEQFF

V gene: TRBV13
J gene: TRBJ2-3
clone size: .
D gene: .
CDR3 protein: CASSSWVYGGDTQYF

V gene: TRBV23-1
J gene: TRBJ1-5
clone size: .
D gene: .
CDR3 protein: CASSQSKTARDQPQHF

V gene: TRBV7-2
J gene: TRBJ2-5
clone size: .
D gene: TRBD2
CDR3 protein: CASSLVASGQETQYF

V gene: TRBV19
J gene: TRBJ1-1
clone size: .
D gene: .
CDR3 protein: CASSIVGGGTEAFF

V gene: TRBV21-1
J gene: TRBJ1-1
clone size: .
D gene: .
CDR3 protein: CASSKVEGIMNTEAFF

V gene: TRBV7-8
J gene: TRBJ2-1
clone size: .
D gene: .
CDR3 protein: CASRRWIRDSSNEQFF

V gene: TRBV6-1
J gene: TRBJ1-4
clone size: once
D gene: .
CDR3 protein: CASSHPGGRQKLFF

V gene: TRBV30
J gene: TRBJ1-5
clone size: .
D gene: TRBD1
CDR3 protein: CAYWDREGPSSNQPQHF

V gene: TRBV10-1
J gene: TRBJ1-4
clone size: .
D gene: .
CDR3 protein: CASSPGSFNEKLFF

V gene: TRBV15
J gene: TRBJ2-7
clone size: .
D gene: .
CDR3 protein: CATSRPGSTTYEQYF

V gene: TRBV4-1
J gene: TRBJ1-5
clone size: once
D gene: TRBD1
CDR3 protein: CASSTVGTGIDQPQHF

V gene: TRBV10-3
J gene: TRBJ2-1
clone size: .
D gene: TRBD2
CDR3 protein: CAISERVLAGSNEQFF

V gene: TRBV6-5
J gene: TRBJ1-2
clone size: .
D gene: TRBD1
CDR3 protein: CASSYATGLYGYTF

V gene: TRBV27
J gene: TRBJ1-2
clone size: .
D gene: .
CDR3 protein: CASSLTGPSSNYGYTF

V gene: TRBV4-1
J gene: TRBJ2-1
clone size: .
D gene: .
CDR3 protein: CASSQDARGYNEQFF

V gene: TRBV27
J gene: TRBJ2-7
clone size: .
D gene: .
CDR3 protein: CASSFSIPGQTSYEQYF

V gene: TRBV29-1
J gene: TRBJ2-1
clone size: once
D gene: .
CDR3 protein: CSVEDRGRVVNEQFF

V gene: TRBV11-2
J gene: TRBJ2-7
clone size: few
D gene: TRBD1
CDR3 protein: CASSHPTGNYEQYF

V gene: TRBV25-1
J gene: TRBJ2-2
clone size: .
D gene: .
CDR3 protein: CASSEPLDGTAKTGELFF

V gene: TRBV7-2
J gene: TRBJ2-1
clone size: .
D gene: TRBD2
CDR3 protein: CASSLTSAGGPYEQFF

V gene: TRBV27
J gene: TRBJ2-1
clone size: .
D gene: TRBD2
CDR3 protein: CASSVAGGYNEQFF

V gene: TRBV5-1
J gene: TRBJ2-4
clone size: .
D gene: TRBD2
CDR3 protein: CASRGEGKNIQYF

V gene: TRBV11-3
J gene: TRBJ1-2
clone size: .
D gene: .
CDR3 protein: CASSQDQGNDYGYTF

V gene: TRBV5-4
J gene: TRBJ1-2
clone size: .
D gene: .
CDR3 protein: CASSLGGTSYGYTF

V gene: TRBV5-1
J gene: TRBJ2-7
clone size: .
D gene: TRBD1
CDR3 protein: CASSYWTGYGEQYF

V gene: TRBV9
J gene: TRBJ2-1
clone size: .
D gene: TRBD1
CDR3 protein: CASSGWTGVNEQFF

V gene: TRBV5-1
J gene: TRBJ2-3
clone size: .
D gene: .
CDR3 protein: CASSSPPPSASLSSTDTQYF

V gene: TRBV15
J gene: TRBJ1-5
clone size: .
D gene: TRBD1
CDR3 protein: CATSRVTRGNRQPQHF

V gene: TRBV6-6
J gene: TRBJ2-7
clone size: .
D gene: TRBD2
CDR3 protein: CASSPLGGISYEQYF

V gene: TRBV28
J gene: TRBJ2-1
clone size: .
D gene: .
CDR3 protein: CASSFGTGEYNEQFF

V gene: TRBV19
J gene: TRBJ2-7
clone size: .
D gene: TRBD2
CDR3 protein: CASSIALAGLEQYF

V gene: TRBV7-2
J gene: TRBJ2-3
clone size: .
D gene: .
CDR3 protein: CASSLWQGTDTQYF

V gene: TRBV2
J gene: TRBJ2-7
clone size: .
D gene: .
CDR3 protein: CASSLTSLSSYEQYF

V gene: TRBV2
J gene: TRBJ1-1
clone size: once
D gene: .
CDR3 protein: CASSEVQLNTEAFF

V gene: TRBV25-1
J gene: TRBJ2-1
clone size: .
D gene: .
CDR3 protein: CASSEYGGASSYNEQFF

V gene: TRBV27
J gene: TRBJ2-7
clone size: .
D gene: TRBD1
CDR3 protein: CASSSPTGTGLEQYF

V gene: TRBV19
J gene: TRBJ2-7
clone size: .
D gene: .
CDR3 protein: CASSMGGSSAEQYF

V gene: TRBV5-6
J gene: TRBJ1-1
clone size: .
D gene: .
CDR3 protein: CASSLFEETEAFF

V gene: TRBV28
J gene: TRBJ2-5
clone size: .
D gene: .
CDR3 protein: CASRQGRTWETQYF

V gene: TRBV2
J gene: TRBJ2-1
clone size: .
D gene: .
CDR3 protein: CASSDPGSPYNEQFF

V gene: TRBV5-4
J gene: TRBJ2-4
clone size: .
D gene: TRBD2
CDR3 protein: CASSPGTSGAGPGGIQYF

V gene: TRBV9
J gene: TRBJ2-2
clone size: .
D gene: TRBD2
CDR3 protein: CASSVSGTNTGELFF

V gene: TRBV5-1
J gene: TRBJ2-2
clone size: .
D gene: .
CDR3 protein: CASNRGNTGELFF

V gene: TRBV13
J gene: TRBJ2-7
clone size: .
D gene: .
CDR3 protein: CASSLRGEQYF

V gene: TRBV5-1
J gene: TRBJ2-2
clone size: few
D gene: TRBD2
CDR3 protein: CASSLALAGGELFF

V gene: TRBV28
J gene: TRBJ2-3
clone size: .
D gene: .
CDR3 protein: CASSSGGTTQYF

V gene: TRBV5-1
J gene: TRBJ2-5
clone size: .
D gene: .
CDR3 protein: CASSLDRDLQETQYF